The subject of this entry is one T cell receptor (beta chain). Its target is unknown. The sample originates from a study of T cell responses to AZD1222 COVID-19 vaccine. General study results and limits: Vaccination with two AZD1222 doses was followed by a rise in Spike-specific TCR breadth and depth. Repertoire sampling occurred only after the peak T cell response. Nearly half of spike-specific TCRs reportedly target unmutated variant regions.

Data came from immunoSEQ multiplex PCR; TCRdb stores just in-frame clones and leaves some out. The sample shows tens of thousands of clones, roughly 86% of them seen only once. Researchers grouped second doses given at about 4 or about 12 weeks into one pool. The V gene end was trimmed by 5 bases and the J gene end by 2 bases; junction bases not matched to a gene: 6. The CDR3 is 15 amino acids. Per germline, CDR1 SGHDT and CDR2 YYEEEE. The receptor was derived from an adult who received the AZD1222 COVID-19 vaccine. This sample comprised peripheral blood, obtained 28 days after the second AZD1222 dose. This chain joins TRBV5-6 and TRBJ2-7, with 11 nucleotides matching TRBD2. In nucleotides, the CDR3 is TGTGCCAGCAGGGGAGGGACTAGCGGAACCTACGAGCAGTACTTC. Translated, it gives CASRGGTSGTYEQYF.